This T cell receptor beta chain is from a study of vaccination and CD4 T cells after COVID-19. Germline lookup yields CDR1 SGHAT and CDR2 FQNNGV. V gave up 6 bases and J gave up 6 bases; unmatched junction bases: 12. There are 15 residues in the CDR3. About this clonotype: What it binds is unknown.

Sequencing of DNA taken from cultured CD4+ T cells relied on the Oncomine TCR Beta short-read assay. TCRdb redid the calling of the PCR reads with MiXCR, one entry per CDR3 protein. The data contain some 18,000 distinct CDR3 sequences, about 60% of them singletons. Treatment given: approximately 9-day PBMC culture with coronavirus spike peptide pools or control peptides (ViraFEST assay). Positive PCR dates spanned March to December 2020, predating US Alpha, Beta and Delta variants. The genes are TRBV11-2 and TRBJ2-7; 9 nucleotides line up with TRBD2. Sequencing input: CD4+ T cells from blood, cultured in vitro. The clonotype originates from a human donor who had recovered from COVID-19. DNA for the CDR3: TGTGCCAGCAGATACGGAGGTGGTAGCGGGGGCGAGCAGTACTTC. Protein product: CASRYGGGSGGEQYF.